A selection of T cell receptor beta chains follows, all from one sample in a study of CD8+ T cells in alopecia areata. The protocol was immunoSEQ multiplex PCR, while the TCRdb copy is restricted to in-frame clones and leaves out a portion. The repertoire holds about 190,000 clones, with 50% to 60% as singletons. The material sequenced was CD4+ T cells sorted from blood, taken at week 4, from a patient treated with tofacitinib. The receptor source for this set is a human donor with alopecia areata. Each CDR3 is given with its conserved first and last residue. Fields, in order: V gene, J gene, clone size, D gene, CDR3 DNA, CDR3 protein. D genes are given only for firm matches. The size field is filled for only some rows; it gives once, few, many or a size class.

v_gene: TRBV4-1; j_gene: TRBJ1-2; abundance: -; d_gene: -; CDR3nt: TGCGCCAGCAGCCAAGGGGGGGGAAACTATGGCTACACCTTC; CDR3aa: CASSQGGGNYGYTF
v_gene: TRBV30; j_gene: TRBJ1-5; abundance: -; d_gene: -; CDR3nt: TGTGCCTGGACAGGGGATAGCAATCAGCCCCAGCATTTT; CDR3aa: CAWTGDSNQPQHF
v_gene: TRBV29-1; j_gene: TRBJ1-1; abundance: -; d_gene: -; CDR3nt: TGCAGCGTTGAAAAGGCGGACACTGAAGCTTTCTTT; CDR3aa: CSVEKADTEAFF
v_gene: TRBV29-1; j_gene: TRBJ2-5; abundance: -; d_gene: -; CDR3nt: TGCAGCGTTGTTCGGGGGCAGGGAGAGACCCAGTACTTC; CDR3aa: CSVVRGQGETQYF
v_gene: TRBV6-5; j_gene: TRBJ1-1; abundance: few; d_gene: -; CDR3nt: TGTGCCAGCAGTTTCAGGGCAGGGGCCCCGGTCTGG; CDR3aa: CASSFRAGAPVW
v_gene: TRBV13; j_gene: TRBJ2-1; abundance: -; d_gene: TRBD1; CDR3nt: TGTGCCAGCAGCTTGAGCTCCGGGACCAGGGGGTCCAATGAGCAGTTCTTC; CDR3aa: CASSLSSGTRGSNEQFF
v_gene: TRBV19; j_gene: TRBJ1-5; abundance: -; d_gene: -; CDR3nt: TGTGCCAGTAGTCCCGAAAGTGATCAGCCCCAGCATTTT; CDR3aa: CASSPESDQPQHF
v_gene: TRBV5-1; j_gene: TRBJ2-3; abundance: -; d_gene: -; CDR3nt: TGCGCCAGCAGCTTGGATTTCACAGCTTCAGATACGCAGTATTTT; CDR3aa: CASSLDFTASDTQYF
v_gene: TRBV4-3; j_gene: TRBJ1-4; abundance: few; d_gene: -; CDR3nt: TGCGCCAGCAGCCAAACTCCGGACGCGGGGAAACTGTTTTTT; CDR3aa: CASSQTPDAGKLFF
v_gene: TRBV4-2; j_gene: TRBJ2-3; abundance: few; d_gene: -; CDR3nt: TGTGCCAGCAGCCTGCTGCGGGCCACAGATACGCAGTATTTT; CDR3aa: CASSLLRATDTQYF
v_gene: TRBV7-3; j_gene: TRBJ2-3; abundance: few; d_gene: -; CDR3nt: TGTGCCAGCAGCCCACCGAAACAAGATACGCAGTATTTT; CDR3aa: CASSPPKQDTQYF
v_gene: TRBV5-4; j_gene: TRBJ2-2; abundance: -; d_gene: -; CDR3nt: TGTGCCAGCAGCTTGGACGGGACCGGGGAGCTGTTTTTT; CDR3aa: CASSLDGTGELFF
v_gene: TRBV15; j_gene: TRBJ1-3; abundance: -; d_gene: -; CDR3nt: TGTGCCACCAGCACGAAGATCGGACACGGAAACACCATATATTTT; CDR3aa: CATSTKIGHGNTIYF
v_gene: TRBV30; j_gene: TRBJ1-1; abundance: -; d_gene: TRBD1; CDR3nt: TGTGCCTGGAGCGCACACATTAGGACAGGAGGAACTGAAGCTTTCTTT; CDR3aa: CAWSAHIRTGGTEAFF
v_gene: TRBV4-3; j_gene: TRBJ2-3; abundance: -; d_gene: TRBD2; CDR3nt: TGCGCCAGCAGCCACGGGAGGGCCTACACAGATACGCAGTATTTT; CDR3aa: CASSHGRAYTDTQYF
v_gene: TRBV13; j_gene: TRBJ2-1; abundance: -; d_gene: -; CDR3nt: TGTGCCAGCAGGGCCACGAGGGGCTCCTACAATGAGCAGTTCTTC; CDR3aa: CASRATRGSYNEQFF
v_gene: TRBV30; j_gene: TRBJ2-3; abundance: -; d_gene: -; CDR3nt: TGTGCCTGGAGTCCCGCCCTGGATACGCAGTATTTT; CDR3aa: CAWSPALDTQYF
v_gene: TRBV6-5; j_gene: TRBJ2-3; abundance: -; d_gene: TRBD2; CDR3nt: TGTGCCACCCGGGGGGAGGCGGGTCGCACGCAGTATTTT; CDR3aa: CATRGEAGRTQYF
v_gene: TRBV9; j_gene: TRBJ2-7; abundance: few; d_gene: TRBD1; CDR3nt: TGTGCCAGCAGCGTAACACGGACAGGGGGTTACGAGCAGTACTTC; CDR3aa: CASSVTRTGGYEQYF
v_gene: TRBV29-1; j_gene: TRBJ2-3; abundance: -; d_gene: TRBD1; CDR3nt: TGCAGCGCTCACCGGGACAGGGAATTAGATACGCAGTATTTT; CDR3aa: CSAHRDRELDTQYF
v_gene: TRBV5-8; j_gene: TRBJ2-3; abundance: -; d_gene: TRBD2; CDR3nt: TGTGCCAGCAGCCCGGGACTAGCGGGAGGGCCCTCAGATACGCAGTATTTT; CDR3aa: CASSPGLAGGPSDTQYF
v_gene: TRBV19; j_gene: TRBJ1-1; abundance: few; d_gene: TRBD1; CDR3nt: TGTGCCAGTAAGTTGGGACAGGGGGGACCCCAGGAAGCTTTCTTT; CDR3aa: CASKLGQGGPQEAFF
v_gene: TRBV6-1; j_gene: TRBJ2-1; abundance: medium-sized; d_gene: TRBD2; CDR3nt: TGTGCCAGCAGTGAAGCGCTCCGTCTAGCGGGAGGTTATGAGCAGTTCTTC; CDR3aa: CASSEALRLAGGYEQFF
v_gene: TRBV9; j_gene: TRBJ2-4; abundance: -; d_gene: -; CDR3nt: TGTGCCAGCAGCCGAGGGACAACGGTGAATAACATTCAGTACTTC; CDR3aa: CASSRGTTVNNIQYF
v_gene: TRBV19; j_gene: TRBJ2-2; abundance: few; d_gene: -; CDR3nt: TGTGCCAGTACGGGACTCCAGACCGGGGAGCTGTTTTTT; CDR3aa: CASTGLQTGELFF
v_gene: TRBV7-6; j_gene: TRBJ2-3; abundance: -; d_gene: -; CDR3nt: TGTGCCAGCAGCTTAATCGAGGAACGTACGCAGTATTTT; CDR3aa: CASSLIEERTQYF
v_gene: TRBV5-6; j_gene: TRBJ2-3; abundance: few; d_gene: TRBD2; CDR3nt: TGTGCCAGCACCGTAGCGGGAGGGACAGATACGCAGTATTTT; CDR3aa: CASTVAGGTDTQYF
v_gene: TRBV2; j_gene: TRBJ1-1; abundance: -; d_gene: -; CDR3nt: TGTGCCAGCAGCGAAAACGCAGGGGCTTTCTTT; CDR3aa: CASSENAGAFF
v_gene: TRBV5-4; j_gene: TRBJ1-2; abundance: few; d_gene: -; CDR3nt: TGTGCCAGCAGCTTGCGAAGGGAACAGGGAGGAGGCTACACCTTC; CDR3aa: CASSLRREQGGGYTF
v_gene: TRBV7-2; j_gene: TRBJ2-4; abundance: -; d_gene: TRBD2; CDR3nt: TGTGCCAGCAGGGGTGGTAGCGGGAGAGGCATTCAGTACTTC; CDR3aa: CASRGGSGRGIQYF
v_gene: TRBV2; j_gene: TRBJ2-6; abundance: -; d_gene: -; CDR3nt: TGTGCCAGCATAAGGACCGGGGCCAACGTCCTGACTTTC; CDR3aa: CASIRTGANVLTF
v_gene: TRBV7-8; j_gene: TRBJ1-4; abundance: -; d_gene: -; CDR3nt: TGTGCCAGCACCAAAGCCCGACAAGCGGGGGCTAATGAAAAACTGTTTTTT; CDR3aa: CASTKARQAGANEKLFF
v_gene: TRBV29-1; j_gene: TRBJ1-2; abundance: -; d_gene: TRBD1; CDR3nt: TGCAGCGTCCCGGACAGGGCACGAGGTGGCTACACCTTC; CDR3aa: CSVPDRARGGYTF
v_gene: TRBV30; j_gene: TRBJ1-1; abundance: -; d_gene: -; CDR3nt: TGTGCCTGGAGCCCCAAGACTGAAGCTTTCTTT; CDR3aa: CAWSPKTEAFF
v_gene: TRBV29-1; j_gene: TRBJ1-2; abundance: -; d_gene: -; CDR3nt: TGCAGCGCAGGGCCGACAGGTGGAGGACTCTATGGCTACACCTTC; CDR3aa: CSAGPTGGGLYGYTF